This T cell receptor beta chain is from a study of neurological immune-mediated disorders. Time point denoted: technical triplicate 1. The starting material, 2 million PBMCs stored at -80 C, gave rise to the unsorted libraries. Losses at the gene ends were 0 bases for V and 3 bases for J; bases not matched to a gene: 5. Germline assignment: CDR1 DFQATT and CDR2 SNEGSKA (reference sequence). This CDR3 has 15 amino acids. This clonotype appeared many times. Its cognate antigen is unknown. Study outcomes and limitations: The absence of any CDR3 amino acid sequence shared by expanded clones across subjects suggests that repertoires were private in all groups.

The cDNA was produced through 5'RACE with 10-nucleotide random UMIs. A single run covered 15-18 subjects with over 180 million TCR-beta sequences. TCRdb re-called the 5' RACE reads with MiXCR, one entry per CDR3 protein. The table lists roughly 38,000 distinct CDR3 sequences, around 10% of them singletons. The sequence came from a man aged 55 to 70 with HTLV-1-associated myelopathy (HAM/TSP). The sample was PBMCs. The chain combines TRBV20-1 with TRBJ2-4; 7 bases are shared with TRBD1. CDR3 in amino acids: CSARETGTFKNIQYF. The CDR3 DNA is TGCAGTGCTAGAGAGACAGGGACCTTCAAAAACATTCAGTACTTC.